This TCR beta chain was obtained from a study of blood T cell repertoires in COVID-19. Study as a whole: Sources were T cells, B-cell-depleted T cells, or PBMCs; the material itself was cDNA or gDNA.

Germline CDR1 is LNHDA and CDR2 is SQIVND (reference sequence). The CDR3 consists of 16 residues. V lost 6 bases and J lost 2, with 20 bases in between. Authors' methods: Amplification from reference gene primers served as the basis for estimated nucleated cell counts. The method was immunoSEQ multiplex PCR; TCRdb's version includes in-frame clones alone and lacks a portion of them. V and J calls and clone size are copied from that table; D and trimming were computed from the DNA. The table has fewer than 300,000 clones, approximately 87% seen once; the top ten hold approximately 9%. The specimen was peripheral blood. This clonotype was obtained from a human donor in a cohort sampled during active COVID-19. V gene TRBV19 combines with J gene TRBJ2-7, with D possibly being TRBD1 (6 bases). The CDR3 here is CASSPGQSIRPYEQYF. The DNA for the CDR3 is TGTGCCAGTAGCCCTGGACAGAGTATCCGACCCTACGAGCAGTACTTC.